This section outlines one T cell receptor (beta chain) sequence together with its context. Germline V gene data show CDR1 as MDHEN and CDR2 as SYDVKM. V dropped 6 bases and J dropped 3; count of bases not matched to a gene: 16. CDR3 length equals 19 residues. This record comes from a study of shared clonotypes between healthy human individuals. The protocol was immunoSEQ multiplex PCR, while the TCRdb copy is restricted to in-frame clones and leaves out a portion. The sample comprises millions of clones, approximately 93% of which are singletons, and 0.35% to 0.45% rests with the top ten. The sample comprised naive CD4+ T cells from PBMCs. Noted subset: CD45RA+ positively selected. The sequence was collected from a man aged 18-30 years in good health. Some clones in this sample may be carry-over from other donors' samples. The chain links TRBV28 to TRBJ2-5; TRBD2 agrees at 13 bases. CDR3 protein: CASRPGTSGTHQFKETQYF. Written as DNA, the CDR3 is TGTGCCAGCAGACCTGGGACTAGCGGGACCCACCAATTTAAAGAGACCCAGTACTTC.